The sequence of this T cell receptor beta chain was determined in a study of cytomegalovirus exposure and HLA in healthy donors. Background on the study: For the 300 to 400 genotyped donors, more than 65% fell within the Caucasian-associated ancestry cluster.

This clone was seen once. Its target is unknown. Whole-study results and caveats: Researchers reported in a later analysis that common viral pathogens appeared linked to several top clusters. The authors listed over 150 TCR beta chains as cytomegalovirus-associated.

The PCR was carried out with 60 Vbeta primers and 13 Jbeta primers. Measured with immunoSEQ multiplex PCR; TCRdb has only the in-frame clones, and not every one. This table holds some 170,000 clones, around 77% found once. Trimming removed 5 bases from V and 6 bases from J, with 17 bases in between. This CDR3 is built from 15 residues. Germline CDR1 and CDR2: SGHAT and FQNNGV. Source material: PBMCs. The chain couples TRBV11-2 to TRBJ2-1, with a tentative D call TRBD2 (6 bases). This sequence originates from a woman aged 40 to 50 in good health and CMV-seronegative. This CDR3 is CASSGTAAGFNEQFF. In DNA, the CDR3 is TGTGCCAGCAGCGGGACTGCGGCTGGGTTCAATGAGCAGTTCTTC.